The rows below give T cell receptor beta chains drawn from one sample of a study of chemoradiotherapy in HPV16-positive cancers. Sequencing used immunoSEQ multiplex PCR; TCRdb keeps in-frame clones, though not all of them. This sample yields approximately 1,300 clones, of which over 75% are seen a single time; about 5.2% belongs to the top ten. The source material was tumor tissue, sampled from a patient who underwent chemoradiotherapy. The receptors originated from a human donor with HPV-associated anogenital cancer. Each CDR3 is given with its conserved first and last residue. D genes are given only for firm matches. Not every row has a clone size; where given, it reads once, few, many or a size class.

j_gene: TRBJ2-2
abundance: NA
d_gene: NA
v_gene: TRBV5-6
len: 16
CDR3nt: TGTGCCAGCAGCTTAACGGGGGACTGGGACACCGGGGAGCTGTTTTTT
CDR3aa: CASSLTGDWDTGELFF

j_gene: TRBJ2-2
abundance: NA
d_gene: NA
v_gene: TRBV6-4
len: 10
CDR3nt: TGTGCCAGCAGTGACGGGGAGCTGTTTTTT
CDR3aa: CASSDGELFF

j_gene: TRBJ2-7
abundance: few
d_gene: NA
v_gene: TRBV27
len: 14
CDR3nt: TGTGCCAGCAGTACTAGGGTGGGGGGCTACGAGCAGTACTTC
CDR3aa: CASSTRVGGYEQYF

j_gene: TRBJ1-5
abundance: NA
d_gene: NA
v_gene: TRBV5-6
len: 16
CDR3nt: TGTGCCAGCAGCTTGAGGGCCAGGTCCAGCAATCAGCCCCAGCATTTT
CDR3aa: CASSLRARSSNQPQHF

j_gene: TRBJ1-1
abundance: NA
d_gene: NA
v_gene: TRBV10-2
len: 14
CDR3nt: TGCGCCAGCAGTGAGTTCAGGGTCAACACTGAAGCTTTCTTT
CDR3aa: CASSEFRVNTEAFF

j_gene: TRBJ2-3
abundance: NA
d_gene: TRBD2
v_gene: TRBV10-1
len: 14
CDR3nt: TGCGCCAGCAGTGAGAATAGCGGGGGCTTGGCGCAGTATTTT
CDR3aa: CASSENSGGLAQYF

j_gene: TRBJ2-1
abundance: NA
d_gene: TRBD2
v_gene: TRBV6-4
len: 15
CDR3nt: TGTGCCAGCAGCGCGGGACTAGCGGGGGACAATGAGCAGTTCTTC
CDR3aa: CASSAGLAGDNEQFF

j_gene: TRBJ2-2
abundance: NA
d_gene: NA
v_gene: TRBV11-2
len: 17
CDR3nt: TGTGCCAGCAGCTTAGGGCGGCGGGCAGGACTTACCGGGGAGCTGTTTTTT
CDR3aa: CASSLGRRAGLTGELFF

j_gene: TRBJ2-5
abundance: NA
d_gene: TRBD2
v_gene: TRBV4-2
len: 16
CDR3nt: TGTGCCAGCAGCCAAGCTGAGGCTAGCGGCGGGGAGACCCAGTACTTC
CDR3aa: CASSQAEASGGETQYF

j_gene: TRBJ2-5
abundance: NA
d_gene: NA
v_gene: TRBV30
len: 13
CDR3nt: TGTGCCTGGAGTCAGAGGGAACGAGAGACCCAGTACTTC
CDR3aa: CAWSQRERETQYF

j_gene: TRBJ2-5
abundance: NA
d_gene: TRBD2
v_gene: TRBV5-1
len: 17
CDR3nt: TGCGCCAGCAGCCGACGCGAGCGGGGGCCGAGTTGGGAGACCCAGTACTTC
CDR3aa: CASSRRERGPSWETQYF

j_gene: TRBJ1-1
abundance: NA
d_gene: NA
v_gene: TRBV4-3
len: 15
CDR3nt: TGCGCCAGCAGCCGAGCAACAGGAGGGAAGTCTGAAGCTTTCTTT
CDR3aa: CASSRATGGKSEAFF

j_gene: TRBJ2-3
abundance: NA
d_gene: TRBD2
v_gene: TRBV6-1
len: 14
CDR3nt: TGTGCCAGCAGTGAGGGCGGGGGGGCAGATACGCAGTATTTT
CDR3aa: CASSEGGGADTQYF

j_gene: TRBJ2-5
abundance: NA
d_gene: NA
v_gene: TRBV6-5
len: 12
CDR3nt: TGTGCCAGCAGCCCAGGGCAGGGGAGGTTGTACTTC
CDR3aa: CASSPGQGRLYF

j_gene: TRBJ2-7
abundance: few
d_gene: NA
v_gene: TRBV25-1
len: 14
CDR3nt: TGTGCCAGCAGTGAGAATGGGGCACTAACCGAGCAGTACTTC
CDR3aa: CASSENGALTEQYF

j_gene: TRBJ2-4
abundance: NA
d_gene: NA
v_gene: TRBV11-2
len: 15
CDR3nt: TGTGCCAGCAGCTCGGCCGGGGGAGCCAAAAACATTCAGTACTTC
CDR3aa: CASSSAGGAKNIQYF

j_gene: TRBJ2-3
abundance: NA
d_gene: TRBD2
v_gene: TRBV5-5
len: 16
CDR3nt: TGTGCCAGCAGCTTGGTTGGCGGGAGGGCCGCAGATACGCAGTATTTT
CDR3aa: CASSLVGGRAADTQYF

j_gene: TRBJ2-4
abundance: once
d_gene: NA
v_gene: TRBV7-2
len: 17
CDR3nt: TGTGCCAGCAGCTCCGGGACGGGTTCCGTGGCCAAAAACATTCAGTACTTC
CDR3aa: CASSSGTGSVAKNIQYF

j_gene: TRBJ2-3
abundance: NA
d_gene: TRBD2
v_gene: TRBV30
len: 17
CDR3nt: TGTGCCTGGAGTCCGCCGGGACTAGCGTCTAGCACAGATACGCAGTATTTT
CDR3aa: CAWSPPGLASSTDTQYF

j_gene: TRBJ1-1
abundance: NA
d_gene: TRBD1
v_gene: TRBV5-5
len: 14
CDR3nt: TGTGCCAGCAGCTCAGGGGGAAGGTACACTGAAGCTTTCTTT
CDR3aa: CASSSGGRYTEAFF

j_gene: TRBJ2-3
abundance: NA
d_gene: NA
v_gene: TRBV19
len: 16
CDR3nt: TGTGCCAGTACCCACATAGCAGGGGTCGGGCCCCCTACGCAGTATTTT
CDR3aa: CASTHIAGVGPPTQYF

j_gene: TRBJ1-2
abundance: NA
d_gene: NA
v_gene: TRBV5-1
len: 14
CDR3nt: TGCGCCAGCAGCTTGTCCGGCGCTAACTATGGCTACACCTTC
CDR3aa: CASSLSGANYGYTF

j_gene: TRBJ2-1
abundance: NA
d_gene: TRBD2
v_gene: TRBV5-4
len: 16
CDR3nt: TGTGCCAGCAGCCTCTTAGCGGGAGGTTCTTATGATGAGCAGTTCTTC
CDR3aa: CASSLLAGGSYDEQFF

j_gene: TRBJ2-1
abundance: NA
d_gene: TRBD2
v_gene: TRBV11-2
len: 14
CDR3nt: TGTGCCAGCAGCCCCCAGCGGGGGGGCAATGAGCAGTTCTTC
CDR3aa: CASSPQRGGNEQFF

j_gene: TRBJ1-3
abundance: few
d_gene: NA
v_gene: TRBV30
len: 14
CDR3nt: TGTGCCTGGAGTGTGTCCAGCGCCAGAAACACCATATATTTT
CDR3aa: CAWSVSSARNTIYF

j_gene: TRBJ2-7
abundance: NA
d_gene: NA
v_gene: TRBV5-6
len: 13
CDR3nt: TGTGCCAGCAGCCAATTCGATTTCTACGAGCAGTACTTC
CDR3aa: CASSQFDFYEQYF

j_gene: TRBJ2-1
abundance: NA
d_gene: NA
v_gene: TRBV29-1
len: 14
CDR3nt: TGCAGCGTTGACTCGAGCGCCAATTACAATGAGCAGTTCTTC
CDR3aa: CSVDSSANYNEQFF

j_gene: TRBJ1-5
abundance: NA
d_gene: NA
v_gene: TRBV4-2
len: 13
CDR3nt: TGTGCCAGCAGCAAAGACGGCAATCAGCCCCAGCATTTT
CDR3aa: CASSKDGNQPQHF

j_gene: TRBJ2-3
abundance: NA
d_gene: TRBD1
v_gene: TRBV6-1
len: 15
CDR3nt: TGTGCCAGCATCCCGGGGGGACAGGGGGCAGATACGCAGTATTTT
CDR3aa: CASIPGGQGADTQYF

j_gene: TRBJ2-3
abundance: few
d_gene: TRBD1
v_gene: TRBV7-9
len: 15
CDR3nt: TGTGCCAGCAGCCCTCGGGACAGGCCAACAGATACGCAGTATTTT
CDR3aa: CASSPRDRPTDTQYF

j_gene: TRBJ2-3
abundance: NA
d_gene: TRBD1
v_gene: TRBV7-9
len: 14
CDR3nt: TGTGCCAGCAGCTTGACAGGGGGCGCAGATACGCAGTATTTT
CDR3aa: CASSLTGGADTQYF

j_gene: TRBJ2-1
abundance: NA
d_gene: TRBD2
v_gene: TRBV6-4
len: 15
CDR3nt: TGTGCCAGCAGTGACTCTAGCGGGTCCTACAATGAGCAGTTCTTC
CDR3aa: CASSDSSGSYNEQFF

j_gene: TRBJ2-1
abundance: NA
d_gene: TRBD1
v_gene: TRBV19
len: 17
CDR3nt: TGTGCCAGTAGTCCTGACGCGACAGGGGGTTCCTACAATGAGCAGTTCTTC
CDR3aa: CASSPDATGGSYNEQFF

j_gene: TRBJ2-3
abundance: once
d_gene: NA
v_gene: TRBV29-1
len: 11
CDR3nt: TGCAGCGTGAGGGGATTAGATACGCAGTATTTT
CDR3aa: CSVRGLDTQYF

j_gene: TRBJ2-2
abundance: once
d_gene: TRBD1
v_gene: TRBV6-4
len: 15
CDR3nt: TGTGCCAGCAGTCCGGGACAGTCGGACACCGGGGAGCTGTTTTTT
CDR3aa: CASSPGQSDTGELFF

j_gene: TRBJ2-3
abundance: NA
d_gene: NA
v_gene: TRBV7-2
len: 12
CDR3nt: TGTGCCAGCACCTCCGCAGGTGGTACGCAGTATTTT
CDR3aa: CASTSAGGTQYF

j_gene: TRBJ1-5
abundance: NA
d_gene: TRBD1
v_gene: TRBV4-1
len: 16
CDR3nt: TGCGCCAGCAGCCCCTCCCCGGACAGGACGAATCAGCCCCAGCATTTT
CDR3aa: CASSPSPDRTNQPQHF

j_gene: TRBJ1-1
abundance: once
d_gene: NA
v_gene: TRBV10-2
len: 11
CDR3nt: TGCGCCAGCAGAAGGGACACTGAAGCTTTCTTT
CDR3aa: CASRRDTEAFF

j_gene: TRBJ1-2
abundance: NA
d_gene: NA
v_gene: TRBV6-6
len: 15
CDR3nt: TGTGCCAGCAGTTACTCCGGGACGGAAGGCTATGGCTACACCTTC
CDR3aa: CASSYSGTEGYGYTF

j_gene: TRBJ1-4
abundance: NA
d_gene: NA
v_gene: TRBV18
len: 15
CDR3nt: TGTGCCAGCTCACCACGGGCAGGGCATGGTGAAAAACTGTTTTTT
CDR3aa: CASSPRAGHGEKLFF

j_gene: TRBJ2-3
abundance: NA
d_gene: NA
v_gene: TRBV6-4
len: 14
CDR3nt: TGTGCCAGCAGTAGGGTAGCGGAGGCAGATACGCAGTATTTT
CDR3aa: CASSRVAEADTQYF

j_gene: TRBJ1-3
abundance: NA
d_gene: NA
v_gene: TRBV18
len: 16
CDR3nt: TGTGCCAGCTCACCAACTAGGACCATCTCTGGAAACACCATATATTTT
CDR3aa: CASSPTRTISGNTIYF

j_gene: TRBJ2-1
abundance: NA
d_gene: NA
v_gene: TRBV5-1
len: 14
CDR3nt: TGCGCCAGCAGCCTCCACTACCCCCTTGGGGAGCAGTTCTTC
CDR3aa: CASSLHYPLGEQFF

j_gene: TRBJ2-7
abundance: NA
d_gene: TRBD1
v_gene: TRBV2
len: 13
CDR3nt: TGTGCCGGAACAGGGGGCATAGCCTACGAGCAGTACTTC
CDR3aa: CAGTGGIAYEQYF

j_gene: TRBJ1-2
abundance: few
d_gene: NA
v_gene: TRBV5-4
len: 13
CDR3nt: TGTGCCAGCAGCTTGAGGGCGTCCTATGGCTACACCTTC
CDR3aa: CASSLRASYGYTF